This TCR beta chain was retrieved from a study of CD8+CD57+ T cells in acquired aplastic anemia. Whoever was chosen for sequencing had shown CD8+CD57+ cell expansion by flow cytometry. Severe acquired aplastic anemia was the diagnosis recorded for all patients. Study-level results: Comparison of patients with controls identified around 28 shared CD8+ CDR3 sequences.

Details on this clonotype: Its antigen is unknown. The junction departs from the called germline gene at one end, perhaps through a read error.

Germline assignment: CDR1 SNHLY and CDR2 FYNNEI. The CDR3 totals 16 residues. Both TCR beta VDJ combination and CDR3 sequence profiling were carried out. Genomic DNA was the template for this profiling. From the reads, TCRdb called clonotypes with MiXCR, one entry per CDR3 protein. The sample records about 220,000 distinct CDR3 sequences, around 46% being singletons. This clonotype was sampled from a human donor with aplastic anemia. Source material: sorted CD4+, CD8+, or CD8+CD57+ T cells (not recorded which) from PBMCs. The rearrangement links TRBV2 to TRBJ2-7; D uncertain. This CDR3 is CASSQVGPGSSYGQYF. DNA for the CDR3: TGTGCCAGCAGCCAAGTGGGTCCAGGTAGCTCCTACGGGCAGTACTTC.